This T cell receptor beta chain was sequenced for a study of T cells in Graves' hyperthyroidism and ophthalmopathy. On the study more broadly: Before any treatment, at initial diagnosis, peripheral blood was collected. Findings and caveats of the study: Model output signaled ophthalmopathy a median around 6.9 months ahead of onset.

Criteria for exclusion of patients were uncontrolled infection, other autoimmune disease, pregnancy or lactation. Amplification of TCR beta CDR3 regions was performed using RNA transcripts as template. The primer set for the first-round RT-PCR of the TCR CDR3 was HTBI. Each CDR3 protein is one row after TCRdb ran MiXCR on the multiplex PCR reads. The data contain approximately 430,000 distinct CDR3 sequences, roughly 14% of them seen just once; the ten biggest clones take up about 13%. This clonotype was observed at least ten times. Its antigen is not identified. The TCR comes from a man between 18 and 29 years old with Graves' ophthalmopathy. Sequencing used blood.

The CDR3 spells CSASDRDAILLRWLPLGKQYF. The DNA for the CDR3 is TGCAGTGCTAGCGACAGGGACGCTATTCTTCTACGATGGTTGCCCTTGGGAAAGCAGTACTTC. The rearrangement uses TRBV20-1 and TRBJ2-7, with 7 bases aligning to TRBD1. CDR1 is DFQATT, CDR2 SNEGSKA, per germline (reference sequence). V lost 3 bases and J lost 8; bases outside the gene matches: 34. This CDR3 comprises 21 residues.